The next 24 T cell receptor beta chains were all read from a single sample in a study of blood T cells in healthy people across ages. A second 7 to 11 cycle PCR used barcoded and J-beta primers. In TCRdb, the 5' RACE reads were re-called with MiXCR into one record per CDR3 protein. The sample yields around 1,100,000 distinct CDR3 sequences, roughly two fifths seen once. What was sequenced was blood. The receptor source for this set is a man aged 18-30 years in good health.

This clonotype has ten or more counts. The V and J genes are TRBV29-1 and TRBJ2-7, with 8 bases fitting TRBD1. The CDR3 loop spans 15 amino acids. Trimming at V came to 1 base and at J to 2 bases, leaving 7 bases not matched to a gene. Germline CDR1 is SQVTM and CDR2 is ANQGSEA. The CDR3 DNA reads TGCAGCGTTGAAGGGGACAGGCCTCCCCCCTACGAGCAGTACTTC. This gives the protein CSVEGDRPPPYEQYF.

The chain uses TRBV20-1 and TRBJ2-7; D may be TRBD1 or TRBD2 (5 bases each). The CDR3 spans 14 residues. V was pared by 0 bases and J by 7 bases, with 16 bases between. Per the germline V gene, CDR1 is DFQATT and CDR2 is SNEGSKA (reference sequence). The CDR3 DNA is TGCAGTGCTAGAGATGGGATGGGGGTAAATGAGCAGTACTTC. This translates into CSARDGMGVNEQYF.

The rearrangement joins TRBV9 to TRBJ2-1, with 12 bases that match TRBD2. The CDR3 runs 15 residues. The germline gives CDR1 SGDLS, CDR2 YYNGEE. V was pared by 2 bases and J by 7 bases, with 4 bases of the junction left unmatched. The CDR3 is CASSVRTSGANEQFF. DNA of the CDR3: TGTGCCAGCAGCGTCAGGACTAGCGGGGCGAATGAGCAGTTCTTC.

This clonotype has only a few counts. The chain recombines TRBV9 with TRBJ1-2, with D perhaps TRBD1 (5 bases). The CDR3 has 12 residues. V lost 7 bases, J lost 8 bases, and 15 bases lay in between. CDR1 and CDR2 (germline): SGDLS, YYNGEE. The CDR3 sequence is CASEGHAEGYTF. The CDR3 nucleotides are TGTGCCAGCGAAGGACACGCCGAGGGCTACACCTTC.

This clonotype was detected a few times. The rearrangement links TRBV5-5 to TRBJ1-5, with D tentatively TRBD1 (5 bases). Germline lookup yields CDR1 SGHKS and CDR2 YYEKEE (reference sequence). Trimming removed 4 bases at V and 7 bases at J, with 18 bases between. This CDR3 spans 15 amino acids. In nucleotides, the CDR3 is TGTGCCAGCAGCCCGGATATAGACAGTAACCAGCCCCAGCATTTT. It codes for CASSPDIDSNQPQHF. Drawing the rest from reference TRBV5-5 and TRBJ1-5, the complete variable domain is DAGVTQSPTHLIKTRGQQVTLRCSPISGHKSVSWYQQVLGQGPQFIFQYYEKEERGRGNFPDRFSARQFPNYSSELNVNALLLGDSALYLCASSPDIDSNQPQHFGDGTRLSIL.

This clonotype was observed many times. This rearrangement joins TRBV7-2 to TRBJ1-1; a possible D gene is TRBD1 (5 bases). This CDR3 has 13 residues. CDR1 and CDR2 (germline): SGHTA, FQGNSA. The germline V and J ends were trimmed by 6 bases and 1 base, with 9 bases remaining between them. CDR3: CASSRGGNTEAFF. The CDR3 nucleotides read TGTGCCAGCAGTCGGGGGGGGAACACTGAAGCTTTCTTT.

This clonotype was recorded a few times. The rearrangement links TRBV6-1 to TRBJ1-2; D is possibly TRBD1 (6 bases). This CDR3 contains 14 residues. The V end lost 6 bases, the J end lost 4 bases, and 15 bases lay between the germline ends. Per the germline V gene, CDR1 is MNHNS and CDR2 is SASEGT. CDR3 region: CASRVQGMSYGYTF. CDR3 sequence (DNA): TGTGCCAGCAGGGTCCAGGGGATGTCCTATGGCTACACCTTC.

There are a few counts of this clonotype. The chain joins TRBV6-5 to TRBJ1-6; D unresolved. Germline CDR1 MNHEY, CDR2 SVGAGI. This CDR3 region has 13 residues. The germline V and J ends were trimmed by 9 bases and 13 bases, with 19 bases remaining between them. The CDR3 is CASQLAPQMPLHF. In nucleotides, the CDR3 is TGTGCCAGTCAACTCGCCCCTCAGATGCCCCTCCACTTT.

V usage is TRBV2 and J usage is TRBJ2-1; 7 bases are shared with TRBD1. Germline assignment: CDR1 SNHLY and CDR2 FYNNEI. The CDR3 has 14 residues. V trimming: 8 bases; J trimming: 6 bases; junction bases outside the gene matches: 10. The CDR3 protein is CASWIRGRGNEQFF. The CDR3 nucleotides read TGTGCCAGCTGGATAAGGGGGCGCGGCAATGAGCAGTTCTTC.

The rearrangement uses TRBV7-9 and TRBJ2-1; tentative D call: TRBD1 (6 bases). The J call may not be correct, given that the DNA end is closer to TRBJ2-7. Germline V gene lookup returns CDR1 SEHNR and CDR2 FQNEAQ (reference sequence). The CDR3 covers 16 residues. The CDR3 region is CASSPRSGDGYNEQYF. CDR3 DNA: TGTGCCAGCAGCCCTCGCTCAGGGGATGGCTACAATGAGCAGTACTTC.

There are a few counts of this clonotype. V usage is TRBV6-2 or TRBV6-3 and J usage is TRBJ1-5, with unresolved D. CDR3 length equals 12 residues. Looked up from germline, CDR1 is MNHEY and CDR2 is SVGEGT. V dropped 7 bases and J dropped 3 bases, with 7 bases sitting between them. The chain's CDR3 is CASNSLNQPQHF. CDR3 DNA sequence: TGTGCCAGCAACAGTCTCAATCAGCCCCAGCATTTT.

The rearrangement uses TRBV10-3 and TRBJ1-4, with 9 nucleotides matching TRBD1. The junction had 11 bases not matched to a gene; V was cut back by 10 bases and J by 8 bases. Germline V gene lookup returns CDR1 ENHRY and CDR2 SYGVKD. CDR3 length: 14 amino acids. CDR3 sequence reads: CATEGDRDGEKLFF. CDR3 sequence (DNA): TGTGCCACCGAGGGGGACAGGGATGGCGAAAAACTGTTTTTT.

The CDR3 spells CASSQTYTGATNEKLFF. CDR3 in DNA: TGCGCCAGCAGCCAAACCTACACAGGGGCAACTAATGAAAAACTGTTTTTT. The chain carries TRBV4-3 and TRBJ1-4, with 7 bases fitting TRBD1. Germline V lookup: CDR1 LGHNA, CDR2 YSLEER. V was clipped by 2 bases and J by 0 bases; unmatched bases: 6. The CDR3 runs to 17 residues.

This sequence joins TRBV27 and TRBJ2-5; TRBD1 might be the D (7 bases). Trimming removed 3 bases at V and 5 bases at J, with 16 bases between. Germline values: CDR1 MNHEY, CDR2 SMNVEV (reference sequence). This CDR3 region has 15 residues. DNA for the CDR3: TGTGCCAGCAGTTTGGGTAGGGGGCGGGATGAGACCCAGTACTTC. Its translation: CASSLGRGRDETQYF.

The J gene is TRBJ1-1, the V gene TRBV27; D is unclear. V was clipped by 5 bases and J by 1 base, with 11 bases between them. This CDR3 has 14 amino acids. CDR1 and CDR2 (germline): MNHEY, SMNVEV (reference sequence). CDR3 sequence: CASSILGSNTEAFF. For the CDR3, the DNA is TGTGCCAGCAGTATACTGGGGTCGAACACTGAAGCTTTCTTT.

The gene calls are TRBV7-2 and TRBJ2-3, with unresolved D. This CDR3 region has 15 residues. Germline CDR1 SGHTA, CDR2 FQGNSA. The V gene lost 1 base and the J gene lost 0 bases, with 8 bases spanning the gap. CDR3 coding DNA: TGTGCCAGCAGCTTAGGATCCATCAGCACAGATACGCAGTATTTT. Amino acid sequence: CASSLGSISTDTQYF.

This clonotype was observed a handful of times. The chain uses TRBV6-2 or TRBV6-3 and TRBJ2-1; D call uncertain. The germline CDR1 and CDR2 sequences are MNHEY and SVGEGT. Trimming left V 2 bases short and J 4 bases short, with 12 bases between. The CDR3 has 15 amino acids. CDR3 protein: CASSYRQPTYNEQFF. The DNA of the CDR3 is TGTGCCAGCAGTTACAGGCAGCCGACTTACAATGAGCAGTTCTTC.

There are a few counts of this clonotype. The gene calls are TRBV10-3 and TRBJ2-7, with TRBD1 matching 7 bases. Germline trimming cut 7 bases from V and 2 bases from J; bases unmatched to any gene: 5. The CDR3 is 13 amino acids. Germline loops: CDR1 ENHRY, CDR2 SYGVKD. In nucleotides, the CDR3 is TGTGCCATCAAGGGGGCAGGGACCTACGAGCAGTACTTC. Amino acid sequence: CAIKGAGTYEQYF.

This clonotype was observed a handful of times. V is TRBV12-3 or TRBV12-4 and J is TRBJ2-5, with TRBD1 matching over 8 bases. With 6 bases clipped from V and 5 bases from J, the junction kept 5 bases outside the gene matches. This CDR3 has 13 residues. The CDR3 protein is CASSQTGVETQYF. CDR3 coding DNA: TGTGCCAGCAGCCAGACAGGGGTGGAGACCCAGTACTTC.

In this sample, this clonotype turned up a few times. The V gene is TRBV5-1, the J gene TRBJ2-5; 7 bases agree with TRBD1. Trimming removed 2 bases from V and 1 base from J; junction bases left unmatched: 5. The CDR3 runs 15 residues. Germline lookup yields CDR1 SGHRS and CDR2 YFSETQ. Here the CDR3 DNA reads TGCGCCAGCAGCTTTGGGGCAGGGGGCCAAGAGACCCAGTACTTC. Protein product: CASSFGAGGQETQYF.

This clonotype occurred many times. J is TRBJ2-3 and V is TRBV29-1; 10 bases line up with TRBD1. Germline V lookup: CDR1 SQVTM, CDR2 ANQGSEA. The CDR3 has 14 residues. With 6 bases clipped from V and 2 bases from J, the junction kept 5 bases outside the gene matches. CDR3 DNA sequence: TGCAGCGTGGGGACAGGGGTGTTCACAGATACGCAGTATTTT. It translates to CSVGTGVFTDTQYF.

The chain has TRBV6-6 and TRBJ1-2, with TRBD1 identical over 9 bases. This CDR3 has 16 residues. Losses at the gene ends were 2 bases for V and 0 bases for J; bases not matched to a gene: 4. CDR1 is MNHNY and CDR2 is SVGAGI in the germline V gene (reference sequence). DNA for the CDR3: TGTGCCAGCAGTTACAAACAGGGGGCCACTAACTATGGCTACACCTTC. It is translated as CASSYKQGATNYGYTF.

About this clonotype: One junction end does not reproduce the germline sequence, and a read error may be involved. The rearrangement uses TRBV20-1 and TRBJ1-6; D may be TRBD1 (6 bases). This CDR3 region has 15 residues. From germline, CDR1 is DFQATT and CDR2 SNEGSKA (reference sequence). The CDR3 bases are TGCAGTGCCAGGACAGACCCCCTATATAATTCACCCCTCTACTTT. Its translation: CSARTDPLYNSPLYF.

The chain uses TRBV10-3 and TRBJ1-5; maybe TRBD1 (6 bases). Germline CDR1 is ENHRY and CDR2 is SYGVKD. Trimming shortened V by 4 bases and J by 0 bases, and 10 bases separated the two germline ends. The CDR3 is 15 residues long. The CDR3 spells CAISAADSSNQPQHF. CDR3 nucleotide sequence: TGTGCCATCAGTGCCGCGGACAGTAGCAATCAGCCCCAGCATTTT.